These T cell receptor beta chains were read from a single sample in a study of CD8+CD57+ T cells in acquired aplastic anemia. MiXCR, run by TCRdb on the reads, gives a single entry per CDR3 protein. The table lists some 170,000 distinct CDR3 sequences, 71% of them singletons. Sequencing was performed on sorted CD4+, CD8+, or CD8+CD57+ T cells (not recorded which) from PBMCs. These TCRs come from a human donor with aplastic anemia. CDR3s include the opening cysteine and the closing phenylalanine or tryptophan. Fields, in order: J gene, clone size, V gene, CDR3 length, D gene, CDR3 protein, CDR3 DNA. The D gene is left open where the match is weak. A row's size may be missing; if present it is once, few, many or a size class.

>TRBJ2-2|once|TRBV10-3|13|.
CAISVRETGELFF
TGTGCCATCAGTGTTAGGGAGACCGGGGAGCTGTTTTTT
>TRBJ1-1|.|TRBV24-1|11|.
CATSSNTEAFF
TGTGCCACCAGTTCGAACACTGAAGCTTTCTTT
>TRBJ1-2|once|TRBV7-8|14|.
CASSLGAADYGYTF
TGTGCCAGCAGCTTAGGGGCAGCCGACTATGGCTACACCTTC
>TRBJ2-5|.|TRBV6-6|15|.
CAGSYTQLYQETQYF
TGTGCCGGCAGCTACACTCAGTTGTACCAAGAGACCCAGTACTTC
>TRBJ1-4|.|TRBV29-1|13|.
CSIRVPSNEKLFF
TGCAGCATCAGGGTTCCTTCTAATGAAAAACTGTTTTTT
>TRBJ1-2|few|TRBV9|11|TRBD1
CASSGTGSYTF
TGTGCCAGCAGCGGGACAGGTAGCTACACCTTC
>TRBJ1-3|few|TRBV10-3|13|.
CAIRANSGNTIYF
TGTGCCATCAGGGCGAACTCTGGAAACACCATATATTTT
>TRBJ2-7|.|TRBV5-1|11|.
CASSHDNEQYF
TGCGCCAGCAGCCATGACAACGAGCAGTACTTC
>TRBJ2-3|.|TRBV24-1|13|.
CATEASTTDTQYF
TGTGCCACCGAAGCATCTACCACAGATACGCAGTATTTT
>TRBJ2-1|.|TRBV25-1|17|.
CASSDKRASSSYNEQFF
TGTGCCAGCAGTGATAAAAGGGCGTCGAGCTCCTACAATGAGCAGTTCTTC
>TRBJ2-7|.|TRBV6-6|14|.
CASSSVARGYEQYF
TGTGCCAGCAGTTCCGTCGCCAGAGGCTACGAGCAGTACTTC
>TRBJ1-5|.|TRBV20-1|14|TRBD1
CSARGDSLNQPQHF
TGCAGTGCTAGGGGGGACAGCTTGAATCAGCCCCAGCATTTT
>TRBJ2-2|.|TRBV7-6|12|.
CASSLDGWELFF
TGTGCCAGCAGCTTAGATGGGTGGGAGCTGTTTTTT
>TRBJ2-1|.|TRBV20-1|15|TRBD2
CSAPGSGGPTYTQFF
TGCAGTGCCCCAGGGTCGGGAGGCCCTACCTACACGCAGTTCTTC
>TRBJ2-1|few|TRBV6-4|14|TRBD2
CASSGTSGGNEQFF
TGTGCCAGCAGTGGGACTAGCGGGGGCAATGAGCAGTTCTTC
>TRBJ1-1|.|TRBV10-3|14|.
CAISDSRGRAEAFF
TGTGCCATCAGTGATTCCCGGGGGCGGGCTGAAGCTTTCTTT
>TRBJ1-1|.|TRBV5-6|17|.
CASSLGRGLSRITEAFF
TGTGCCAGCAGCTTAGGTAGGGGGTTAAGTAGGATAACTGAAGCTTTCTTT
>TRBJ2-7|.|TRBV2|14|.
CASSDLRKGYEQYF
TGTGCCAGCAGTGACCTTAGAAAGGGCTACGAGCAGTACTTC
>TRBJ2-7|.|TRBV7-2|14|TRBD2
CASSLQASGYEQYF
TGTGCCAGCAGCTTACAGGCTAGCGGCTACGAGCAGTACTTC
>TRBJ2-5|.|TRBV20-1|15|.
CSAREEGGGQETQYF
TGCAGTGCTAGAGAGGAGGGAGGGGGACAAGAGACCCAGTACTTC
>TRBJ2-7|few|TRBV29-1|14|TRBD1
CSVEVSGTDYEQYF
TGCAGCGTTGAAGTTTCCGGGACAGACTACGAGCAGTACTTC
>TRBJ2-3|.|TRBV24-1|16|TRBD1
CATSDADRGGADTQYF
TGTGCCACCAGTGATGCGGACAGGGGGGGTGCAGATACGCAGTATTTT